The text below deals with one T cell receptor beta chain. Its antigen is unknown. The sample is drawn from a study of response to subunit inactivated influenza vaccine. Points from the study as a whole: New T cells are recruited in small numbers by each seasonal influenza vaccination, according to the authors' suggestion.

In TCRdb, the RT-PCR reads were re-called with MiXCR into one record per CDR3 protein. Of around 150,000 distinct CDR3 sequences in the sample, about a tenth are singletons; the top ten hold 9.5% to 15%. There are 12 residues in the CDR3. The ends lost 7 bases at V and 3 bases at J; junction bases unmatched: 4. Germline loops: CDR1 DFQATT, CDR2 SNEGSKA (reference sequence). The receptor comes from a man aged 45-60 years who received an inactivated influenza vaccine. This chain joins TRBV20-1 and TRBJ2-7, with 9 bases matching TRBD2. Source: non-naive T cells sorted from PBMCs, taken about 40 days after vaccination. The CDR3 loop is CSGEAGGYEQYF. The CDR3 DNA is TGCAGTGGAGAAGCGGGAGGCTACGAGCAGTACTTC.